This entry is about one T cell receptor (beta chain). The method was immunoSEQ multiplex PCR; TCRdb's version includes in-frame clones alone and lacks a portion of them. The sample includes 2 million to 2.5 million clones, less than 95% of them seen just once. Germline trimming cut 5 bases from V and 4 bases from J; bases unmatched to any gene: 7. This CDR3 is built from 14 residues. In germline, CDR1 is MNHEY, CDR2 SVGAGI. The data originate from a study of shared clonotypes between healthy human individuals. The sample consisted of naive CD4+ T cells from PBMCs. The subset denotes: CD45RA+ positively selected. This clonotype was obtained from a man between 18 and 29 years old in good health. Some clones in this sample may be carry-over from other donors' samples. The chain combines TRBV6-5 with TRBJ1-1; 7 bases agree with TRBD1. CDR3 loop: CASSTKTGRTEAFF. CDR3 coding DNA: TGTGCCAGCAGTACCAAGACAGGGCGCACTGAAGCTTTCTTT.